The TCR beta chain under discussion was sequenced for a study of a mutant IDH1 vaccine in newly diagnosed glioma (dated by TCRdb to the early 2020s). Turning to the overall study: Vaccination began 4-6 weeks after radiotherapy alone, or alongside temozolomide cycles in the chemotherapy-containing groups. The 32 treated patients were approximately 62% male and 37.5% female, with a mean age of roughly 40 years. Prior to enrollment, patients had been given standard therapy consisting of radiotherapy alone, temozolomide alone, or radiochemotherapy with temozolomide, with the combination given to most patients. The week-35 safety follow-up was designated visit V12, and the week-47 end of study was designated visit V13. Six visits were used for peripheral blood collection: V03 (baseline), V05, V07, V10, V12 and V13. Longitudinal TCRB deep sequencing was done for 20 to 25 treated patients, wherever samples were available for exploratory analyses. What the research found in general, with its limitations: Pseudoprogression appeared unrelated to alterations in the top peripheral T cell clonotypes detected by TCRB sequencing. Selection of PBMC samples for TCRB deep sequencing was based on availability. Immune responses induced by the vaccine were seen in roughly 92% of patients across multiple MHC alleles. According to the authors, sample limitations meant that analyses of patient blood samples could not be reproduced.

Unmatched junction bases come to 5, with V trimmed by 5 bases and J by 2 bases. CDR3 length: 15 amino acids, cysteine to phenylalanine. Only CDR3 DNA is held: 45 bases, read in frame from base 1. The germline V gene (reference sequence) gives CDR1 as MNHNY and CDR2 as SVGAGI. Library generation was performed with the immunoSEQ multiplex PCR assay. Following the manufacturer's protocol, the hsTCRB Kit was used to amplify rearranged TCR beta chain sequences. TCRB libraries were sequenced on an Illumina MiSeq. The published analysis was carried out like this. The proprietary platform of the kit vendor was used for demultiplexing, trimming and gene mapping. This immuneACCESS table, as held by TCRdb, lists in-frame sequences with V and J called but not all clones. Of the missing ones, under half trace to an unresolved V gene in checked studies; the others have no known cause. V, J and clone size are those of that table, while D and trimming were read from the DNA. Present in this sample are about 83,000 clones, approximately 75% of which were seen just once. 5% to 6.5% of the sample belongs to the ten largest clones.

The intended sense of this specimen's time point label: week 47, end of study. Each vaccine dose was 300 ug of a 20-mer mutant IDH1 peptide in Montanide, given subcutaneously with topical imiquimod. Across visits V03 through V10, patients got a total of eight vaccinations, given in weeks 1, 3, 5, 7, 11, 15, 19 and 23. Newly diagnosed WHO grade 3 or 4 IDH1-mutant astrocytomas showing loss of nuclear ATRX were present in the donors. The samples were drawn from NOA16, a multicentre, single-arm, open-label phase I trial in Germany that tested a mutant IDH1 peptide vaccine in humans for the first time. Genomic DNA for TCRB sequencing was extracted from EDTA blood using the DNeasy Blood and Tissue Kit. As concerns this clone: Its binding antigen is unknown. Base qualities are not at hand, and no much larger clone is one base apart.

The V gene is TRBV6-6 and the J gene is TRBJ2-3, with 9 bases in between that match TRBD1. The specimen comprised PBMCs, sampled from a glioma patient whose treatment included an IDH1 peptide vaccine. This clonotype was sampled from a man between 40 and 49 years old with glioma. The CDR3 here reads CASSNGQGFTDTQYF. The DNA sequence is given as TGTGCCAGCAGTAATGGACAGGGGTTCACAGATACGCAGTATTTT.